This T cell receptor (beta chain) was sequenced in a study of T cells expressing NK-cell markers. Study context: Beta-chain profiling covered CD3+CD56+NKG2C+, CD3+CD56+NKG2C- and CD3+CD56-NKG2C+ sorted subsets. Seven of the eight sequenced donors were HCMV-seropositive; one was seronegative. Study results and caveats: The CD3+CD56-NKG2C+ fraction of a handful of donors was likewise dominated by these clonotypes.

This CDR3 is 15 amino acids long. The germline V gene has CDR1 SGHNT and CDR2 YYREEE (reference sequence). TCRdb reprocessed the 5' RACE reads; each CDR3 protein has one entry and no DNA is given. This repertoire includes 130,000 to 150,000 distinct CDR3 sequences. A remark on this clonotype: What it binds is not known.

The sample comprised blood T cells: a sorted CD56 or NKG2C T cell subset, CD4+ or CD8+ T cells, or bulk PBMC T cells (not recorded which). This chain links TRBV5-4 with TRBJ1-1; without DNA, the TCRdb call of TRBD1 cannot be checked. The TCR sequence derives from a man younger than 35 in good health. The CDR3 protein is CASSLVGGTGDEAFF.